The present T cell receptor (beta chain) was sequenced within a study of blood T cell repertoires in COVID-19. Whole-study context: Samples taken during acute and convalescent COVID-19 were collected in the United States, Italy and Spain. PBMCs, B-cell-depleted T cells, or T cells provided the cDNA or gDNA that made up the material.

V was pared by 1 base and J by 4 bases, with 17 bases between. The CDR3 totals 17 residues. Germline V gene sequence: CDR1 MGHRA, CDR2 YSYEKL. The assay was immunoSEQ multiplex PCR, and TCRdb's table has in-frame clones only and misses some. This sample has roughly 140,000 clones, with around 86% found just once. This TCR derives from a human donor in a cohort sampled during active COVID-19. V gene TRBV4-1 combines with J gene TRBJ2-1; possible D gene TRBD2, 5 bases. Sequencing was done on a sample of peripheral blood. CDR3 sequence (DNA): TGCGCCAGCAGCCAAGGGGCCTCTAGCCGGGCGTACAATGAGCAGTTCTTC. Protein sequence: CASSQGASSRAYNEQFF.